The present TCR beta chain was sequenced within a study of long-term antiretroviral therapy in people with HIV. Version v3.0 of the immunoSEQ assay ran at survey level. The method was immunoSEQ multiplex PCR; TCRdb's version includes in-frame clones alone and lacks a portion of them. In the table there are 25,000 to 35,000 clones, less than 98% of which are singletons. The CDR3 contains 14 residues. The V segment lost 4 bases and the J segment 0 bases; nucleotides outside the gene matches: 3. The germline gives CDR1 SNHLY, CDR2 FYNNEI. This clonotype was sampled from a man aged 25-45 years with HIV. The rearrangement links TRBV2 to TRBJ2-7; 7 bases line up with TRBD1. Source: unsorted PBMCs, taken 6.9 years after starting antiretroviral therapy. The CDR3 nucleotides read TGTGCCAGCAGTGTGGGACAGAGCTCCTACGAGCAGTACTTC. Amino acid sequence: CASSVGQSSYEQYF.